Sequencing of this T cell receptor (beta chain) was carried out in a study of Graves' ophthalmopathy and Graves' hyperthyroidism. This CDR3 is 15 amino acids long. V shed 5 bases and J 1 base; nucleotides not matched to a gene: 4. CDR1 is PRHDT and CDR2 is FYEKMQ in the germline V gene (reference sequence). Hyperthyroidism was classified as stable if no ophthalmopathy occurred within 18 months of follow-up. Patients were left out if they had other autoimmune diseases, uncontrolled infections, pregnancy or lactation. What supplied the PBMCs was approximately 10 ml of fresh peripheral blood. As for this clonotype: Its antigen is still unknown.

Study-level results: Blood also contained most of the expanded thyroid clonotypes above 0.001 frequency.

As the template, RNA transcripts were used to amplify TCR beta CDR3 regions. In the first round, RT-PCR was carried out with HTBI primers, and a multiplex PCR formed the second round. TCRdb re-analysed the multiplex PCR reads in MiXCR, keeping a single row per CDR3 protein. Of hundreds of thousands of distinct CDR3 sequences detected, approximately 22% appear once; the ten largest clones hold more than 5.5%. Sequenced sample: peripheral blood. The source of this sequence is a woman aged 18-29 years with stable Graves' hyperthyroidism. Some clones in this sample may be carry-over from other donors' samples. This chain connects TRBV13 to TRBJ2-4, with 8 positions matching TRBD2. Here the CDR3 DNA reads TGTGCCAGCAGCCGGACTAGCTGGGCCAAAAACATTCAGTACTTC. This gives the protein CASSRTSWAKNIQYF.